These T cell receptor beta chains were read from a single sample in a study of regulatory T cells in long-lasting Graves disease. Each CDR3 protein gets one entry after TCRdb re-called the multiplex PCR reads with MiXCR. The sample has 350,000 to 450,000 distinct CDR3 sequences, roughly 25% seen once. The starting material was peripheral blood mononuclear cells (PBMCs), obtained when the disease was refractory, from a patient treated with antithyroid drugs. These receptors came from a woman aged 40 to 55 with Graves disease. The CDR3 runs from the conserved cysteine through the conserved F or W. Fields, in order: D gene, V gene, J gene, clone size, CDR3 DNA, CDR3 protein. A D gene is named only where the DNA matches it firmly. Rows give clone size only sometimes, using once, few, many, or a class for an expanded clone.

D gene: TRBD1; V gene: TRBV7-8; J gene: TRBJ1-4; clone size: few; CDR3 DNA: TGTGCCAGCAGCCCGCATCGTCCCGGGACAGAGAAAGATGAAAAACTGTTTTTT; CDR3 protein: CASSPHRPGTEKDEKLFF
D gene: TRBD1; V gene: TRBV12-3/TRBV12-4; J gene: TRBJ2-1; clone size: NA; CDR3 DNA: TGTGCCAGCAGTTCCAAGACAGGGGGCGGATACAATGAGCAGTTCTTC; CDR3 protein: CASSSKTGGGYNEQFF
D gene: TRBD1; V gene: TRBV7-3; J gene: TRBJ2-7; clone size: NA; CDR3 DNA: TGTGCCAGCAGCTTATTAGGGGGCTTCTACGAGCAGTACTTC; CDR3 protein: CASSLLGGFYEQYF
D gene: NA; V gene: TRBV20-1; J gene: TRBJ2-4; clone size: many; CDR3 DNA: TGCAGTGCTAGGGGCCAGGGGGGCAAAAACATTCAGTACTTC; CDR3 protein: CSARGQGGKNIQYF
D gene: NA; V gene: TRBV28; J gene: TRBJ2-1; clone size: NA; CDR3 DNA: TGTGCCAGCAACACGGACAGCGACAATGAGCAGTTCTTC; CDR3 protein: CASNTDSDNEQFF
D gene: TRBD2; V gene: TRBV20-1; J gene: TRBJ2-7; clone size: NA; CDR3 DNA: TGCAGTGCTAGAGATTGGGTAGCGGGAGACTTCGAGCAGTACTTC; CDR3 protein: CSARDWVAGDFEQYF
D gene: TRBD2; V gene: TRBV11-2; J gene: TRBJ2-1; clone size: NA; CDR3 DNA: TGTGCCAGCAGCTTAGTTGTTTTGGGGGAGGGCAATGAGCAGTTCTTC; CDR3 protein: CASSLVVLGEGNEQFF
D gene: NA; V gene: TRBV6-1; J gene: TRBJ2-5; clone size: NA; CDR3 DNA: TGTGCCAGCTCACCAGAAGGATCGCGGTGGGAGACCCAGTACTTC; CDR3 protein: CASSPEGSRWETQYF
D gene: TRBD2; V gene: TRBV29-1; J gene: TRBJ2-7; clone size: many; CDR3 DNA: TGCAGCGTTGGCAAAGCGGGAGGATCCTACGAGCAGTACTTC; CDR3 protein: CSVGKAGGSYEQYF
D gene: TRBD1; V gene: TRBV11-2; J gene: TRBJ2-5; clone size: NA; CDR3 DNA: TGTGCCAGCCTAGGGGGCGAAGAGACCCAGTACTTC; CDR3 protein: CASLGGEETQYF
D gene: NA; V gene: TRBV7-9; J gene: TRBJ1-2; clone size: NA; CDR3 DNA: TGTGCCAGCAGCTTTCCCGGGACGGCCCCTACTTCGTGGGGCTACACCTTC; CDR3 protein: CASSFPGTAPTSWGYTF
D gene: NA; V gene: TRBV29-1; J gene: TRBJ1-2; clone size: many; CDR3 DNA: TGCAGCGTTGAACAGCCTGTTGGGGACTATGGCTACACCTTC; CDR3 protein: CSVEQPVGDYGYTF
D gene: NA; V gene: TRBV27; J gene: TRBJ2-7; clone size: NA; CDR3 DNA: TGTGCCAGCAGTTTAGCCCCCAACTACGAGCAGTACTTC; CDR3 protein: CASSLAPNYEQYF
D gene: TRBD1; V gene: TRBV19; J gene: TRBJ1-5; clone size: NA; CDR3 DNA: TGTGCCAGTAGTGCCGGGACAGCTAGCAATCAGCCCCAGCATTTT; CDR3 protein: CASSAGTASNQPQHF
D gene: TRBD1; V gene: TRBV2; J gene: TRBJ2-1; clone size: few; CDR3 DNA: TGTGCCAGCAGAACGGGACAGGGCTTAGGCAATGAGCAGTTCTTC; CDR3 protein: CASRTGQGLGNEQFF
D gene: NA; V gene: TRBV28; J gene: TRBJ2-7; clone size: many; CDR3 DNA: TGTGCCAGCAGTTCGGCGGGACTTGGCGAGCAGTACTTC; CDR3 protein: CASSSAGLGEQYF
D gene: TRBD2; V gene: TRBV29-1; J gene: TRBJ2-5; clone size: many; CDR3 DNA: TGCAGCGTTGAAAGACTAGCGGGAGGGGCCCAAGAGACCCAGTACTTC; CDR3 protein: CSVERLAGGAQETQYF
D gene: TRBD1; V gene: TRBV5-4; J gene: TRBJ2-7; clone size: once; CDR3 DNA: TGTGCCAGCAGCGGGACAGGGGGCGAGCAGTACTTC; CDR3 protein: CASSGTGGEQYF
D gene: TRBD1; V gene: TRBV20-1; J gene: TRBJ2-3; clone size: once; CDR3 DNA: TGCAGTGCTATCCGGGACAGGGGGACAGATACGCAGTATTTT; CDR3 protein: CSAIRDRGTDTQYF
D gene: NA; V gene: TRBV6-1; J gene: TRBJ1-1; clone size: few; CDR3 DNA: TGTGCCAGCAGTAGGGCGGGCGGCACTGAAGCTTTCTTT; CDR3 protein: CASSRAGGTEAFF
D gene: TRBD1; V gene: TRBV5-1; J gene: TRBJ1-4; clone size: NA; CDR3 DNA: TGCGCCAGCAGCTTGGCCGAGACAGGGGACAAACTGTTTTTT; CDR3 protein: CASSLAETGDKLFF
D gene: NA; V gene: TRBV5-1; J gene: TRBJ2-4; clone size: few; CDR3 DNA: TGCGCCAGCAGCTTGGTTCTGGGGGGCGCGTCGGACATTCAGTACTTC; CDR3 protein: CASSLVLGGASDIQYF
D gene: TRBD2; V gene: TRBV12-3/TRBV12-4; J gene: TRBJ2-5; clone size: many; CDR3 DNA: TGTGCCAGCAGTTGGGGACTAGGCCAAGAGACCCAGTACTTC; CDR3 protein: CASSWGLGQETQYF
D gene: TRBD2; V gene: TRBV28; J gene: TRBJ2-7; clone size: many; CDR3 DNA: TGTGCCAGCAGTTTTTCCCTAGCGGGCCTCACCTACGAGCAGTACTTC; CDR3 protein: CASSFSLAGLTYEQYF
D gene: TRBD1; V gene: TRBV28; J gene: TRBJ1-5; clone size: many; CDR3 DNA: TGTGCCAGCAGTACAGGGGGCTCCGGCAATCAGCCCCAGCATTTT; CDR3 protein: CASSTGGSGNQPQHF
D gene: NA; V gene: TRBV29-1; J gene: TRBJ1-1; clone size: many; CDR3 DNA: TGCAGCGGTAAGACCTTGGGGGAGACTGAAGCTTTCTTT; CDR3 protein: CSGKTLGETEAFF
D gene: NA; V gene: TRBV20-1; J gene: TRBJ1-1; clone size: NA; CDR3 DNA: TGCAGTGCTAATTCATGGGGGCCGAACACTGAAGCTTTCTTT; CDR3 protein: CSANSWGPNTEAFF
D gene: TRBD1; V gene: TRBV28; J gene: TRBJ2-3; clone size: many; CDR3 DNA: TGTGCCAGCAGCCGAACGGGGACAGGGGACGATACGCAGTATTTT; CDR3 protein: CASSRTGTGDDTQYF
D gene: NA; V gene: TRBV11-2; J gene: TRBJ2-2; clone size: few; CDR3 DNA: TGTGCCAGCAGCTTAGTAGCAAGCGGGCTGAACACCGGGGAGCTGTTTTTT; CDR3 protein: CASSLVASGLNTGELFF
D gene: TRBD2; V gene: TRBV20-1; J gene: TRBJ2-3; clone size: NA; CDR3 DNA: TGCAGTGCTCAGACTAGCGGAGTGAAAACAGATACGCAGTATTTT; CDR3 protein: CSAQTSGVKTDTQYF
D gene: NA; V gene: TRBV15; J gene: TRBJ2-2; clone size: NA; CDR3 DNA: TGTGCCACCAGCAGAGATAGGAGTCTGAGACCAGGGGAAGTGAACACCGGGGAGCTGTTTTTT; CDR3 protein: CATSRDRSLRPGEVNTGELFF
D gene: TRBD2; V gene: TRBV20-1; J gene: TRBJ2-7; clone size: NA; CDR3 DNA: TGCAGTGCTAGAACTAGCGGGAAACCTTCCTACGAGCAGTACTTC; CDR3 protein: CSARTSGKPSYEQYF
D gene: NA; V gene: TRBV2; J gene: TRBJ2-2; clone size: many; CDR3 DNA: TGTGCCAGCAAAACACAGGGAGGCACCGGGGAGCTGTTTTTT; CDR3 protein: CASKTQGGTGELFF
D gene: TRBD2; V gene: TRBV6-5; J gene: TRBJ2-2; clone size: NA; CDR3 DNA: TGTGCCAGCAGTTACTTAACGACTAGCGGGAGGGGCGGGGAGCTGTTTTTT; CDR3 protein: CASSYLTTSGRGGELFF
D gene: NA; V gene: TRBV4-2; J gene: TRBJ2-6; clone size: NA; CDR3 DNA: TGTGCCAGCAGCCAAGATGGACCGTACTCTGGGGCCAACGTCCTGACTTTC; CDR3 protein: CASSQDGPYSGANVLTF
D gene: NA; V gene: TRBV28; J gene: TRBJ2-7; clone size: NA; CDR3 DNA: TGTGCCAGCAGTCCCTCCCATAGCGCGTCCTACGAGCAGTACTTC; CDR3 protein: CASSPSHSASYEQYF
D gene: NA; V gene: TRBV11-2; J gene: TRBJ2-5; clone size: many; CDR3 DNA: TGTGCCAGCAGCACGACGGGCCCCGTGGGGAAGACCCAGTACTTC; CDR3 protein: CASSTTGPVGKTQYF
D gene: NA; V gene: TRBV19; J gene: TRBJ1-1; clone size: NA; CDR3 DNA: TGTGCCAGTAGTATGGGCCCGAACACTGAAGCTTTCTTT; CDR3 protein: CASSMGPNTEAFF
D gene: NA; V gene: TRBV30; J gene: TRBJ2-1; clone size: few; CDR3 DNA: TGTGCCTGGGGGGGAGAGGTTCAGTCCTACAATGAGCAGTTCTTC; CDR3 protein: CAWGGEVQSYNEQFF
D gene: TRBD2; V gene: TRBV12-3/TRBV12-4; J gene: TRBJ2-7; clone size: many; CDR3 DNA: TGTGCCAGCAGTAACCTTGAGCGGGAGGGGAGCTACGAGCAGTACTTC; CDR3 protein: CASSNLEREGSYEQYF
D gene: NA; V gene: TRBV11-2; J gene: TRBJ2-7; clone size: few; CDR3 DNA: TGTGCCAGCAGCTGGAGAGGACATCCGACGGAGCAGTACTTC; CDR3 protein: CASSWRGHPTEQYF
D gene: NA; V gene: TRBV4-1; J gene: TRBJ2-7; clone size: few; CDR3 DNA: TGCGCCAGCAGCGGGGAGCAGAGCTACGAGCAGTACTTC; CDR3 protein: CASSGEQSYEQYF
D gene: TRBD2; V gene: TRBV7-9; J gene: TRBJ2-1; clone size: NA; CDR3 DNA: TGTGCCAGCAGCTTAGCAACCTTAAGGAGGGGCGGGAGTGATAATGAGCAGTTCTTC; CDR3 protein: CASSLATLRRGGSDNEQFF
D gene: NA; V gene: TRBV28; J gene: TRBJ2-5; clone size: NA; CDR3 DNA: TGTGCCACCCTGGACAGATCCCAAGAGACCCAGTACTTC; CDR3 protein: CATLDRSQETQYF
D gene: TRBD1; V gene: TRBV10-1; J gene: TRBJ2-7; clone size: few; CDR3 DNA: TGCGCCAGCAGTCCCGGACAGGACCCTTCCTACGAGCAGTACTTC; CDR3 protein: CASSPGQDPSYEQYF
D gene: NA; V gene: TRBV6-1; J gene: TRBJ2-7; clone size: many; CDR3 DNA: TGTGCCACCACTTTAGGTCCCTACGAGCAGTACTTC; CDR3 protein: CATTLGPYEQYF